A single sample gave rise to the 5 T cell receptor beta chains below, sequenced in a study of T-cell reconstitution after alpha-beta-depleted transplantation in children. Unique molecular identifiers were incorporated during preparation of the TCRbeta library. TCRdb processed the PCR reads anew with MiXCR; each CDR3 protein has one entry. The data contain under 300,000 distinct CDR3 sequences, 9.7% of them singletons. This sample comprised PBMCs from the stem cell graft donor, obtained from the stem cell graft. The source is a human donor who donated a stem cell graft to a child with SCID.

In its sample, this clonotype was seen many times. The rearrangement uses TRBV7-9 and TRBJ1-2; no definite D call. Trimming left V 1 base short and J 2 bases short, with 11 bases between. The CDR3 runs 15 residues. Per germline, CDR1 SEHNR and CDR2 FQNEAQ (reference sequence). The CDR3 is CASSLGMVANYGYTF. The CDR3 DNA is TGTGCCAGCAGCTTAGGGATGGTGGCCAACTATGGCTACACCTTC.

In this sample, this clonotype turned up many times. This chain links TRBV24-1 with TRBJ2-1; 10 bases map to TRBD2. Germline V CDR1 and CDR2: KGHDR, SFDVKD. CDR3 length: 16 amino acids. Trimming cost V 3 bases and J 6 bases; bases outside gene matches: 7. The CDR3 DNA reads TGTGCCACCAGTGATAGCGGGGGGGCCCCAGGCAATGAGCAGTTCTTC. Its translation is CATSDSGGAPGNEQFF.

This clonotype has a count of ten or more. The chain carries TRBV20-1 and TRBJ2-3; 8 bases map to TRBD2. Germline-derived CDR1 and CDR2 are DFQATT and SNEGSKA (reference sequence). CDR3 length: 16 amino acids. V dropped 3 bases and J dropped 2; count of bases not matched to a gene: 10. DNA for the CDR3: TGCAGTGCTAGTATTGGATCGGGGGGGTCCACAGATACGCAGTATTTT. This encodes CSASIGSGGSTDTQYF.

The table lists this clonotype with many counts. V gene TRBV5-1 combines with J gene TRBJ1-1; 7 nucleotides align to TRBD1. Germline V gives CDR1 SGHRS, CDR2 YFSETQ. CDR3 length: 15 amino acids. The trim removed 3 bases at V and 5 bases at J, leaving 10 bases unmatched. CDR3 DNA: TGCGCCAGCAGCTCTTCGACAGGGCCGGGGACTGAAGCTTTCTTT. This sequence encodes CASSSSTGPGTEAFF.

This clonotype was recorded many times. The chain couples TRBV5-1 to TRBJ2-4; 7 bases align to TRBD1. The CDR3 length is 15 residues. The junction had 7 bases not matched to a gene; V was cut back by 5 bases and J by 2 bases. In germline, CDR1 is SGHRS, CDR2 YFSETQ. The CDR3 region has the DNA TGCGCCAGCAGTGAGGGGGCCCCGACCAAAAACATTCAGTACTTC. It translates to CASSEGAPTKNIQYF.